These 28 T cell receptor beta chains originate from one sample sequenced in a study of T cell responses to AZD1222 COVID-19 vaccine. Libraries were prepared by immunoSEQ multiplex PCR; TCRdb keeps only in-frame clonotypes and omits some of them. The sample holds over 120,000 clones, approximately 89% seen once. Sequencing was performed on peripheral blood, taken 28 days after the second AZD1222 dose. These receptors were obtained from an adult who received the AZD1222 COVID-19 vaccine.

The chain carries TRBV5-5 and TRBJ2-1, with 13 positions matching TRBD2. Germline-derived CDR1 and CDR2 are SGHKS and YYEKEE (reference sequence). The CDR3 has 17 residues. V lost 0 bases, J lost 9 bases, and 9 bases stayed unmatched. CDR3 loop: CASSLAPTSGREGEQFF. Written as DNA, the CDR3 is TGTGCCAGCAGCTTGGCCCCTACTAGCGGGAGGGAGGGTGAGCAGTTCTTC.

The rearrangement joins TRBV19 to TRBJ2-4; a weak D match, TRBD2 (5 bases). Germline V CDR1 and CDR2: LNHDA, SQIVND (reference sequence). The CDR3 length is 17 residues. V shed 5 bases and J shed 0 bases, with 17 bases lying between them. The CDR3 here is CASSRPGSAVAKNIQYF. In DNA, the CDR3 is TGTGCCAGTAGTCGCCCCGGGTCAGCGGTAGCCAAAAACATTCAGTACTTC. Filled out from reference TRBV19 and TRBJ2-4, the complete variable domain reads DGGITQSPKYLFRKEGQNVTLSCEQNLNHDAMYWYRQDPGQGLRLIYYSQIVNDFQKGDIAEGYSVSREKKESFPLTVTSAQKNPTAFYLCASSRPGSAVAKNIQYFGAGTRLSVL.

The rearrangement uses TRBV4-3 and TRBJ2-1, with D perhaps matching TRBD1 or TRBD2 (5 bases each). This CDR3 has 16 residues. Germline assignment: CDR1 LGHNA and CDR2 YSLEER. V lost 0 bases and J lost 12, with 21 bases in between. The CDR3 nucleotides are TGCGCCAGCAGCCAAGATCGACGGGACGTCTATGATAGGCAGTTCTTC. This codes for CASSQDRRDVYDRQFF.

A remark on this clone: Germline and junction disagree at one end, which may indicate a read error. The chain recombines TRBV27 with TRBJ1-2; a possible D gene is TRBD1 (5 bases). The CDR3 contains 12 residues. Germline CDR1 MNHEY, CDR2 SMNVEV (reference sequence). DNA of the CDR3: TGTGCCAGCAGCCCCGGGGCCACAGTACTATACTTC. It translates to CASSPGATVLYF.

The chain uses TRBV6-1 and TRBJ1-2, with unresolved D. The CDR3 length is 15 residues. CDR1 is MNHNS, CDR2 SASEGT, per germline. Trimming removed 1 base from V and 0 bases from J, with 9 bases in between. The CDR3 region is CASSEDSRSNYGYTF. Written as DNA, the CDR3 is TGTGCCAGCAGTGAAGACAGCCGCTCTAACTATGGCTACACCTTC.

V is TRBV19 and J is TRBJ2-7, with D tentatively TRBD1 or TRBD2 (6 bases each). Germline V lookup: CDR1 LNHDA, CDR2 SQIVND (reference sequence). The CDR3 has 14 residues. V was trimmed by 6 bases and J by 2 bases, leaving 14 bases between them. The CDR3 region has the DNA TGTGCCAGTAGAAGATCGAGGGGGGCCTACGAGCAGTACTTC. Protein: CASRRSRGAYEQYF.

The chain links TRBV11-3 to TRBJ2-7; the D gene is possibly TRBD1 (6 bases). CDR1 SGHNT and CDR2 YENEEA come from the germline V gene. The CDR3 length is 12 residues. V was pared by 5 bases and J by 6 bases, with 11 bases between. The CDR3 DNA follows: TGTGCCAGCAGCCCCAGGGGTTCCGAGCAGTACTTC. This encodes CASSPRGSEQYF.

This chain links TRBV19 with TRBJ2-7; the D gene could be TRBD1 or TRBD2 (5 bases each). CDR1 LNHDA and CDR2 SQIVND come from the germline V gene (reference sequence). The CDR3 extends over 15 amino acids. V dropped 5 bases and J dropped 5 bases, with 19 bases sitting between them. The CDR3 DNA follows: TGTGCCAGTAGTCCGGGACCCGCTGGATCGGACGAGCAGTACTTC. Residues: CASSPGPAGSDEQYF.

The chain is built from TRBV12-5 and TRBJ1-5, with D uncertain. The V gene lost 1 base and the J gene lost 0 bases, with 13 bases spanning the gap. This CDR3 has 17 residues. From germline, CDR1 is LGHNT and CDR2 FRNRAP. The CDR3, as DNA: TGTGCTAGTGGTTTGGCTATCTCGGGATCTAGCAATCAGCCCCAGCATTTT. Protein product: CASGLAISGSSNQPQHF.

V gene TRBV9 combines with J gene TRBJ2-1; 10 bases are shared with TRBD2. The CDR3 runs 15 residues. Per the germline V gene, CDR1 is SGDLS and CDR2 is YYNGEE. V gave up 4 bases and J gave up 1 base; unmatched junction bases: 2. The CDR3: CASSRTSGSYNEQFF. The CDR3 nucleotides read TGTGCCAGCAGCCGGACTAGCGGTTCCTACAATGAGCAGTTCTTC.

The V and J genes are TRBV2 and TRBJ2-7, with D possibly matching TRBD1 (6 bases). The germline gives CDR1 SNHLY, CDR2 FYNNEI. The CDR3 is 13 amino acids. V lost 6 bases, J lost 2 bases, and 11 bases lay in between. The CDR3 region is CASRTGSTYEQYF. The CDR3 DNA is TGTGCCAGCAGAACAGGGTCAACCTACGAGCAGTACTTC.

This chain links TRBV12-3 or TRBV12-4 with TRBJ2-7; no clear D. V was clipped by 4 bases and J by 0 bases, with 7 bases between them. The CDR3 sequence is 13 residues long. The CDR3 spells CASSSGFSYEQYF. The CDR3 region has the DNA TGTGCCAGCAGTTCAGGATTCTCCTACGAGCAGTACTTC.

The chain combines TRBV7-2 with TRBJ2-7, with D possibly being TRBD2 (5 bases). Germline V lookup: CDR1 SGHTA, CDR2 FQGNSA. This CDR3 spans 14 amino acids. Trimming shortened V by 2 bases and J by 3 bases, and 11 bases separated the two germline ends. CDR3 residues: CASSLTGKDYEQYF. The CDR3 DNA reads as TGTGCCAGCAGCTTAACCGGGAAGGACTACGAGCAGTACTTC.

The chain employs TRBV19 and TRBJ2-4, with D possibly matching TRBD2 (6 bases). Germline V gene lookup returns CDR1 LNHDA and CDR2 SQIVND (reference sequence). The CDR3 totals 14 residues. Trimming stripped 5 bases from V and 9 bases from J, with 17 bases between. The CDR3 sequence is CASSQQVGAGIQYF. CDR3 in DNA: TGTGCCAGTAGTCAACAGGTCGGAGCGGGCATTCAGTACTTC.

This rearrangement joins TRBV27 to TRBJ1-5; D is unresolved. The CDR3 length is 13 residues. Germline V gives CDR1 MNHEY, CDR2 SMNVEV (reference sequence). Trimming left V 3 bases short and J 4 bases short, with 7 bases between. The CDR3 sequence is CASSFSRNQPQHF. CDR3 bases: TGTGCCAGCAGTTTTTCCCGGAATCAGCCCCAGCATTTT.

In its sample, this clone was seen a few times. J is TRBJ1-4 and V is TRBV23-1; TRBD1 matches at 7 bases. TRBV23-1 is noted as an ORF with a role that remains uncertain. This CDR3 is 17 amino acids long. J lost 0 bases, V lost 3 bases, and 7 bases had no gene match. The CDR3: CASSQIRQGATNEKLFF. CDR3 DNA sequence: TGCGCCAGCAGTCAGATACGACAGGGAGCAACTAATGAAAAACTGTTTTTT.

This chain joins TRBV29-1 and TRBJ1-1; D not resolved. Germline lookup yields CDR1 SQVTM and CDR2 ANQGSEA. The CDR3 extends over 15 amino acids. V lost 4 bases and J 0 bases, leaving 15 bases between the germline ends. The DNA for the CDR3 is TGCAGCGTTGTCCCGTTTGCCAGCCTGAACACTGAAGCTTTCTTT. It encodes CSVVPFASLNTEAFF.

The J gene is TRBJ2-4, the V gene TRBV7-3, with 8 bases lining up with TRBD2. Germline-derived CDR1 and CDR2 are SGHTA and FQGTGA. The trim removed 2 bases at V and 0 bases at J, leaving 9 bases unmatched. The CDR3 contains 18 residues. CDR3 loop: CASSLGYGRGLAKNIQYF. In DNA form, the CDR3 reads TGTGCCAGCAGCTTAGGATACGGGAGGGGGTTAGCCAAAAACATTCAGTACTTC.

This sequence joins TRBV5-6 and TRBJ2-7; D may match TRBD1 or TRBD2 (5 bases each). Trimming removed 3 bases from V and 2 bases from J, with 15 bases in between. The germline V gene encodes CDR1 SGHDT and CDR2 YYEEEE. There are 15 residues in the CDR3. In DNA, the CDR3 is TGTGCCAGCAGCTGGCGTGACAGCGGAACCTACGAGCAGTACTTC. It translates to CASSWRDSGTYEQYF. Full variable domain (remainder filled in from reference TRBV5-6 and TRBJ2-7): DAGVTQSPTHLIKTRGQQVTLRCSPKSGHDTVSWYQQALGQGPQFIFQYYEEEERQRGNFPDRFSGHQFPNYSSELNVNALLLGDSALYLCASSWRDSGTYEQYFGPGTRLTVT.

This rearrangement joins TRBV5-6 to TRBJ1-1, with D possibly being TRBD1 (6 bases). The CDR3 spans 15 residues. V lost 4 bases to trimming and J lost 7 bases, with 20 bases between them. Per germline, CDR1 SGHDT and CDR2 YYEEEE. CDR3: CASSPSGGPVSEAFF. The CDR3 DNA is TGTGCCAGCAGCCCATCGGGGGGGCCCGTAAGTGAAGCTTTCTTT.

The chain uses TRBV2 and TRBJ2-2, with 14 bases fitting TRBD2. The germline CDR1 and CDR2 sequences are SNHLY and FYNNEI. The CDR3 is made up of 18 amino acids. V trimming: 5 bases; J trimming: 6 bases; junction bases outside the gene matches: 11. For the CDR3, the DNA is TGTGCCAGCAGTTGGGGGACTAGCGGGAGCCCGGAGTCCGGGGAGCTGTTTTTT. Translation: CASSWGTSGSPESGELFF.

The genes are TRBV7-2 and TRBJ1-1; D unclear. The V end was cut by 5 bases, the J end by 11 bases, with 18 bases between. Per the germline V gene, CDR1 is SGHTA and CDR2 is FQGNSA. The CDR3 runs to 13 residues. The CDR3, as DNA: TGTGCCAGCAGCCCCACTGCGGGCAGTCGGGCTTTCTTT. It specifies CASSPTAGSRAFF. The full variable domain, its missing parts supplied by reference TRBV7-2 and TRBJ1-1, is GAGVSQSPSNKVTEKGKDVELRCDPISGHTALYWYRQSLGQGLEFLIYFQGNSAPDKSGLPSDRFSAERTGGSVSTLTIQRTQQEDSAVYLCASSPTAGSRAFFGQGTRLTVV.

This clone was found a few times. The rearrangement links TRBV5-1 to TRBJ1-2; unclear D gene. Germline values: CDR1 SGHRS, CDR2 YFSETQ. V was clipped by 1 base and J by 0 bases, with 7 bases between them. This CDR3 region has 14 residues. This CDR3 is CASSLLDANYGYTF. The DNA for the CDR3 is TGCGCCAGCAGCTTGCTCGACGCTAACTATGGCTACACCTTC.

The V call is TRBV29-1, the J call TRBJ2-1; D gene uncertain. In germline, CDR1 is SQVTM, CDR2 ANQGSEA. V lost 4 bases, J lost 15 bases, and 25 bases lay in between. This CDR3 contains 14 residues. The chain's CDR3 is CSVVPPETSNLLFF. The CDR3 DNA follows: TGCAGCGTTGTGCCGCCGGAGACGTCCAATTTGCTGTTCTTC.

This clone was detected only a few times. The chain uses TRBV5-4 and TRBJ1-2; no firm D call. Trimming shortened V by 4 bases and J by 6 bases, and 16 bases separated the two germline ends. Per germline, CDR1 SGHNT and CDR2 YYREEE (reference sequence). The CDR3 is made up of 14 amino acids. Here the CDR3 reads CASSQRTEANGYTF. CDR3 in DNA: TGTGCCAGCAGCCAACGGACGGAGGCAAATGGCTACACCTTC.

The rearrangement uses TRBV28 and TRBJ1-5; TRBD1 is a possible D gene (6 bases). The germline V and J ends were trimmed by 6 bases and 11 bases, with 11 bases remaining between them. Germline CDR1 reads MDHEN; CDR2 reads SYDVKM. There are 11 residues in the CDR3. The CDR3 nucleotides read TGTGCCAGCAGGATACAGGGTTCCCAGCATTTT. Translating it yields CASRIQGSQHF.

This chain links TRBV7-9 with TRBJ1-1; D not resolved. CDR1 and CDR2 from the germline V gene are SEHNR and FQNEAQ (reference sequence). The CDR3 is 12 amino acids. V lost 1 base and J 7 bases, leaving 7 bases between the germline ends. This CDR3 reads CASSLVTNEAFF. CDR3 nucleotides: TGTGCCAGCAGCTTAGTGACAAATGAAGCTTTCTTT.

V usage is TRBV7-2 and J usage is TRBJ1-2, with 8 positions matching TRBD1. V gave up 1 base and J gave up 4 bases; unmatched junction bases: 8. The CDR3 spans 16 residues. Germline V gene lookup returns CDR1 SGHTA and CDR2 FQGNSA. CDR3 protein: CASSLVGQGAPYGYTF. CDR3 in DNA: TGTGCCAGCAGCTTAGTAGGGCAGGGGGCTCCCTATGGCTACACCTTC.